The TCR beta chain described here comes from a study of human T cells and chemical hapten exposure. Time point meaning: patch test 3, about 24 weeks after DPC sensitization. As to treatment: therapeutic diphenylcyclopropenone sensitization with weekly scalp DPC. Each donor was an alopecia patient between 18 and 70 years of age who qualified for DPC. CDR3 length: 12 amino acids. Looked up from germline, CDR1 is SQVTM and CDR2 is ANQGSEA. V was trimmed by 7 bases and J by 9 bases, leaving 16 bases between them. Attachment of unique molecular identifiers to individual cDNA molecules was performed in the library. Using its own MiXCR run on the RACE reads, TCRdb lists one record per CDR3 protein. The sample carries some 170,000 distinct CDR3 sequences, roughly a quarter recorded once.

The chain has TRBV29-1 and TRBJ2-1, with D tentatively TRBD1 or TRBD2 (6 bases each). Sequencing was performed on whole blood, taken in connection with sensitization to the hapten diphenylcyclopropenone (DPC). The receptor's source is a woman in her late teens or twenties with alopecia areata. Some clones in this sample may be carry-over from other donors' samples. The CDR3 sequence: CSALGGFGEQFF. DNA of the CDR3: TGCAGCGCCCTGGGGGGCTTCGGTGAGCAGTTCTTC.